These 15 T cell receptor beta chains share one sample of origin, sequenced in a study of blood T cell repertoires in COVID-19. Measured with immunoSEQ multiplex PCR; TCRdb has only the in-frame clones, and not every one. Of roughly 220,000 clones in the sample, 75% to 90% were seen once. Sample: PBMCs or T cells enriched from blood (not recorded which). The receptor source for this set is a woman aged 18-29 years in a cohort exposed to, infected with or recovered from COVID-19 (not recorded which).

J is TRBJ1-5 and V is TRBV12-3 or TRBV12-4, with D unclear. The CDR3 consists of 13 residues. V was trimmed by 3 bases and J by 6 bases, leaving 9 bases between them. The CDR3 loop is CASSLATAQPQHF. The CDR3 DNA follows: TGTGCCAGCAGTTTGGCAACAGCTCAGCCCCAGCATTTT.

The CDR3 bases are TGTGCCAGCAGCCTCCAGAGGGTAGAGACCCAGTACTTC. Encoded protein: CASSLQRVETQYF. The chain joins TRBV5-7 to TRBJ2-5, with a possible D match to TRBD2 (5 bases). TRBV5-7 carries the ORF label, with uncertain function. Trimming took off 4 bases at V and 4 bases at J, with 11 bases between the two ends. The CDR3 consists of 13 residues.

J is TRBJ1-2 and V is TRBV5-4; 7 bases match TRBD1. With 4 bases clipped from V and 10 bases from J, the junction kept 7 bases outside the gene matches. CDR1 is SGHNT and CDR2 is YYREEE in the germline V gene (reference sequence). This CDR3 has 12 amino acids. The CDR3: CASSPGTDNYTF. The CDR3 nucleotides are TGTGCCAGCAGCCCCGGGACAGACAACTACACCTTC.

Remarks on this clone: The sample holds other DNA sequences that translate to the same CDR3. The chain has TRBV6-1 and TRBJ2-2, with TRBD2 identical over 11 bases. Trimming cost V 2 bases and J 4 bases; bases outside gene matches: 0. The germline CDR1 and CDR2 sequences are MNHNS and SASEGT. The CDR3 extends over 15 amino acids. DNA for the CDR3: TGTGCCAGCAGTGAACTAGCGGGGGGCACCGGGGAGCTGTTTTTT. Translating gives CASSELAGGTGELFF.

The gene calls are TRBV6-5 and TRBJ1-2, with 7 bases identical to TRBD1. V trimming: 6 bases; J trimming: 7 bases; junction bases outside the gene matches: 8. Germline V CDR1 and CDR2: MNHEY, SVGAGI. This CDR3 spans 13 amino acids. The CDR3 protein is CASREGAAGGYTF. The CDR3 DNA reads TGTGCCAGCAGGGAGGGGGCCGCGGGTGGCTACACCTTC.

The rearrangement links TRBV3-1 (or the pseudogene TRBV3-2) to TRBJ2-1; the D is unclear. The CDR3 length is 12 residues. Germline CDR1 reads LGHDT; CDR2 reads YNNKEL (reference sequence). V lost 3 bases and J 3 bases, leaving 3 bases between the germline ends. This CDR3 is CASSHLYNEQFF. Written as DNA, the CDR3 is TGTGCCAGCAGCCATCTCTACAATGAGCAGTTCTTC.

This chain joins TRBV5-4 and TRBJ1-1; TRBD1 might be the D (6 bases). CDR3 length: 14 residues. The V end lost 3 bases, the J end lost 3 bases, and 12 bases lay between the germline ends. Germline CDR1 and CDR2: SGHNT and YYREEE (reference sequence). CDR3: CASSSRGWDTEAFF. The DNA for the CDR3 is TGTGCCAGCAGCTCGAGGGGGTGGGACACTGAAGCTTTCTTT.

The chain has TRBV11-2 and TRBJ2-1, with a tentative D call TRBD2 (6 bases). Germline V gene data show CDR1 as SGHAT and CDR2 as FQNNGV. The CDR3 has 15 residues. The V and J ends lost 6 bases and 7 bases respectively, with 19 bases between them. The CDR3 region has the DNA TGTGCCAGCAGAGATAGTCGCGGGACTGTTAATGAGCAGTTCTTC. It is translated as CASRDSRGTVNEQFF. The full variable domain, in which reference TRBV11-2 and TRBJ2-1 provide the parts outside the CDR3, is EAGVAQSPRYKIIEKRQSVAFWCNPISGHATLYWYQQILGQGPKLLIQFQNNGVVDDSQLPKDRFSAERLKGVDSTLKIQPAKLEDSAVYLCASRDSRGTVNEQFFGPGTRLTVL.

The V and J genes are TRBV3-1 (or the pseudogene TRBV3-2) and TRBJ1-3, with 9 bases fitting TRBD1. Germline loops: CDR1 LGHDT, CDR2 YNNKEL (reference sequence). J gave up 5 bases and V 2 bases, and 13 bases lay outside the gene matches. The CDR3 spans 18 residues. The CDR3 region has the DNA TGTGCCAGCAGCCAAAGGGGAACCGGGACAGGGTGGCGAAACACCATATATTTT. It is translated as CASSQRGTGTGWRNTIYF.

The chain employs TRBV6-1 and TRBJ2-5; TRBD1 is a possible D gene (5 bases). This CDR3 is 14 amino acids long. The V end was cut by 2 bases, the J end by 7 bases, with 14 bases between. CDR1 MNHNS and CDR2 SASEGT come from the germline V gene. The CDR3 bases are TGTGCCAGCAGTGAACTCTCCAGGGTAGGGACCCAGTACTTC. This translates into CASSELSRVGTQYF.

With regard to this clone: The same CDR3 is also encoded by other DNA sequences in this sample. This sequence joins TRBV19 and TRBJ1-1; D gene ambiguous. Germline CDR1 and CDR2: LNHDA and SQIVND (reference sequence). The CDR3 totals 13 residues. The germline V and J ends were trimmed by 3 bases and 1 base, with 6 bases remaining between them. This CDR3 reads CASSIVENTEAFF. CDR3 nucleotides: TGTGCCAGTAGTATCGTAGAGAACACTGAAGCTTTCTTT.

This sequence joins TRBV12-3 or TRBV12-4 and TRBJ2-2, with D unclear. Trimming cost V 5 bases and J 5 bases, with 9 bases left between them. The CDR3 extends over 13 amino acids. In nucleotides, the CDR3 is TGTGCCAGCAGTCCAGGCCTGACCGGGGAGCTGTTTTTT. Its translation is CASSPGLTGELFF.

This clone has only one observation. DNA of the CDR3: TGTGCCAGCTCTTTGGAGGGGGCAACTGAAGCTTTCTTT. Its translation: CASSLEGATEAFF. The V call is TRBV28, the J call TRBJ1-1; the match to TRBD1 covers 7 bases. This CDR3 has 13 amino acids. CDR1 is MDHEN, CDR2 SYDVKM, per germline. Unmatched junction bases numbered 8, after V lost 8 bases and J lost 5 bases.

The chain employs TRBV11-1 and TRBJ2-1, with D uncertain. CDR3 length: 16 residues. V was pared by 8 bases and J by 0 bases, with 17 bases between. Per the germline V gene, CDR1 is SGHAT and CDR2 is FQDESV (reference sequence). CDR3 residues: CASSTRRAVSYNEQFF. The CDR3 bases are TGTGCCAGCTCTACCCGTCGAGCCGTCTCCTACAATGAGCAGTTCTTC.

The sample holds one count of this clone. This chain connects TRBV18 to TRBJ1-1; D might be TRBD1 (5 bases). V was shortened by 2 bases and J by 5 bases, with 9 bases between the two germline ends. The CDR3 loop spans 13 amino acids. Germline V lookup: CDR1 KGHSH, CDR2 LQKENI. CDR3 bases: TGTGCCAGCTCACCATCCCAGGGAACTGAAGCTTTCTTT. The encoded protein is CASSPSQGTEAFF. The full variable domain, completed using reference TRBV18 and TRBJ1-1, is NAGVMQNPRHLVRRRGQEARLRCSPMKGHSHVYWYRQLPEEGLKFMVYLQKENIIDESGMPKERFSAEFPKEGPSILRIQQVVRGDSAAYFCASSPSQGTEAFFGQGTRLTVV.